The 21 T cell receptor beta chains given below trace back to one sample, sequenced in a study of graft-versus-host responses after intestinal transplantation. Some clones are missing from TCRdb's copy, which holds only in-frame ones; the method was immunoSEQ multiplex PCR. Of around 100,000 clones detected, roughly nine tenths appear once; the ten largest clones hold about 0.95%. Antigens for these TCRs are unknown. The sample in question was unstimulated CD4+ T cells sorted from spleen or lymph node cells, obtained before transplant. The receptor set was obtained from a human donor who was the organ donor for an intestinal transplant.

This chain links TRBV15 with TRBJ1-6; 7 bases map to TRBD1. The trim removed 7 bases at V and 6 bases at J, leaving 6 bases unmatched. The CDR3 runs to 14 residues. Germline-derived CDR1 and CDR2 are LNHNV and YYDKDF (reference sequence). The CDR3 DNA follows: TGTGCCACCAACAGGGGCCTGGTTAATTCACCCCTCCACTTT. It encodes CATNRGLVNSPLHF.

The gene calls are TRBV5-6 and TRBJ1-2; 12 nucleotides line up with TRBD1. The CDR3 contains 14 residues. Germline lookup yields CDR1 SGHDT and CDR2 YYEEEE. The V gene end was trimmed by 5 bases and the J gene end by 8 bases; junction bases not matched to a gene: 7. CDR3 residues: CASSLWDRGLGYTF. The CDR3 DNA sequence: TGTGCCAGCAGTTTGTGGGACAGGGGGCTAGGCTACACCTTC.

V gene TRBV30 combines with J gene TRBJ1-2; TRBD1 is a possible D gene (6 bases). Germline values: CDR1 GTSNPN, CDR2 SVGIG (reference sequence). CDR3 size: 13 residues. The V end was cut by 2 bases, the J end by 5 bases, with 12 bases between. The DNA for the CDR3 is TGTGCCTGGAGTCTACAGGGTATATATGGCTACACCTTC. Translating gives CAWSLQGIYGYTF.

A word on this clone: Distinct nucleotide sequences in the sample also encode this CDR3. The genes are TRBV5-5 and TRBJ2-3; 12 nucleotides match TRBD2. Germline V gene sequence: CDR1 SGHKS, CDR2 YYEKEE (reference sequence). V trimming: 4 bases; J trimming: 1 base; junction bases outside the gene matches: 4. This CDR3 comprises 16 residues. CDR3 DNA: TGTGCCAGCAGCCAACTAGCGGGGGGTCGCACAGATACGCAGTATTTT. It yields the protein CASSQLAGGRTDTQYF.

This chain connects TRBV5-6 to TRBJ2-7; D gene ambiguous. With 2 bases removed from V and 2 bases from J, the gap between germline ends came to 8 bases. The CDR3 has 13 amino acids. Germline loops: CDR1 SGHDT, CDR2 YYEEEE. In DNA, the CDR3 is TGTGCCAGCAGCTTCATAGGGACCTACGAGCAGTACTTC. It translates to CASSFIGTYEQYF.

V is TRBV6-1 and J is TRBJ1-5; no clear D. The V end lost 6 bases, the J end lost 2 bases, and 14 bases lay between the germline ends. The germline V gene encodes CDR1 MNHNS and CDR2 SASEGT. The CDR3 totals 15 residues. This chain's CDR3 is CASRTGQSRNQPQHF. The DNA of the CDR3 is TGTGCCAGCAGGACCGGGCAGTCCCGCAATCAGCCCCAGCATTTT.

The chain has TRBV5-1 and TRBJ1-5, with D perhaps matching TRBD1 (5 bases). V lost 0 bases to trimming and J lost 9 bases, with 13 bases between them. Germline CDR1 is SGHRS and CDR2 is YFSETQ. This CDR3 has 14 residues. In DNA, the CDR3 is TGCGCCAGCAGCTTGGACGGGGCCGAGGGGCCCCAGCATTTT. It encodes CASSLDGAEGPQHF.

V gene TRBV19 combines with J gene TRBJ1-1; 8 nucleotides line up with TRBD1. The V segment lost 9 bases and the J segment 0 bases; nucleotides outside the gene matches: 3. CDR1 and CDR2 (germline): LNHDA, SQIVND (reference sequence). The CDR3 totals 13 residues. The DNA of the CDR3 is TGTGCCAGCCAGGGGGCCCTGAACACTGAAGCTTTCTTT. The encoded protein is CASQGALNTEAFF.

The chain combines TRBV11-2 with TRBJ2-7; perhaps D is TRBD1 or TRBD2 (5 bases each). CDR3 size: 14 residues. Germline assignment: CDR1 SGHAT and CDR2 FQNNGV. The ends were cut back, 4 bases at V and 6 bases at J, with 16 bases in the middle. Written as DNA, the CDR3 is TGTGCCAGCAGCTCACCGAGGGGCCAGGGCGAGCAGTACTTC. As protein: CASSSPRGQGEQYF.

The V call is TRBV5-1, the J call TRBJ1-1; 8 bases match TRBD1. Per the germline V gene, CDR1 is SGHRS and CDR2 is YFSETQ. This CDR3 is built from 13 residues. With 6 bases clipped from V and 5 bases from J, the junction kept 6 bases outside the gene matches. The CDR3 is CASKDRVGTEAFF. The CDR3 DNA reads as TGCGCCAGCAAGGACAGGGTGGGGACTGAAGCTTTCTTT.

V and J are TRBV12-5 and TRBJ1-1; 10 nucleotides align to TRBD1. The CDR3 length is 16 residues. Germline V gives CDR1 LGHNT, CDR2 FRNRAP. V gave up 1 base and J gave up 5 bases; unmatched junction bases: 7. CDR3 protein: CASGLAVTGGGTEAFF. As DNA, the CDR3 is TGTGCTAGTGGTTTGGCCGTGACAGGGGGCGGGACTGAAGCTTTCTTT.

The rearrangement links TRBV7-7 to TRBJ2-5; no firm D call. This CDR3 has 15 residues. The germline V and J ends were trimmed by 2 bases and 1 base, with 11 bases remaining between them. Germline assignment: CDR1 SSHAT and CDR2 FNYEAQ (reference sequence). This CDR3 is CASSLTGRSQETQYF. CDR3 in DNA: TGTGCCAGCAGCTTAACGGGCCGAAGCCAAGAGACCCAGTACTTC.

The gene calls are TRBV5-4 and TRBJ2-3, with 9 bases aligning to TRBD2. Germline CDR1 reads SGHNT; CDR2 reads YYREEE (reference sequence). The CDR3 consists of 15 residues. The V and J ends lost 4 bases and 0 bases, in that order; junction bases with no gene match: 3. CDR3 sequence reads: CASSRSGGSTDTQYF. The CDR3 DNA reads TGTGCCAGCAGCAGAAGCGGGGGGAGCACAGATACGCAGTATTTT.

The V call is TRBV29-1, the J call TRBJ2-1; 14 positions match TRBD2. The germline V gene encodes CDR1 SQVTM and CDR2 ANQGSEA. CDR3 size: 16 residues. CDR3 DNA sequence: TGCAGTACCGGGACTAGCGGGGGCCTGACCTACAATGAGCAGTTCTTC. Protein sequence: CSTGTSGGLTYNEQFF.

The V gene is TRBV4-2, the J gene TRBJ2-3, with TRBD2 matching 9 bases. The CDR3 runs to 17 residues. Losses at the gene ends were 1 base for V and 6 bases for J; bases not matched to a gene: 11. Germline values: CDR1 LGHNA, CDR2 YNFKEQ. The CDR3 sequence: CASSQGGGGGGFDTQYF. CDR3 in DNA: TGTGCCAGCAGCCAAGGGGGCGGGGGGGGAGGATTTGATACGCAGTATTTT.

The genes are TRBV27 and TRBJ1-2, with a weak D call TRBD1 (5 bases). This CDR3 has 14 amino acids. The V and J ends lost 5 bases and 4 bases respectively, with 14 bases between them. The V gene's germline CDR1 is MNHEY and CDR2 SMNVEV (reference sequence). The CDR3 nucleotides read TGTGCCAGCAGTCCGTGGGGGTCTGGCTATGGCTACACCTTC. Its translation is CASSPWGSGYGYTF.

The V gene is TRBV20-1, the J gene TRBJ1-1, with a tentative D call TRBD1 (5 bases). Germline lookup yields CDR1 DFQATT and CDR2 SNEGSKA (reference sequence). The CDR3 loop spans 9 amino acids. The CDR3 region is CSGGTEAFF. DNA for the CDR3: TGCAGCGGGGGCACTGAAGCTTTCTTT.

This chain links TRBV6-1 with TRBJ1-6; maybe TRBD1 (5 bases). CDR1 is MNHNS and CDR2 is SASEGT in the germline V gene. V was shortened by 8 bases and J by 6 bases, with 17 bases between the two germline ends. The CDR3 extends over 15 amino acids. CDR3 region: CASGRLAGPNSPLHF. CDR3 bases: TGTGCCAGCGGTCGGCTTGCGGGACCTAATTCACCCCTCCACTTT.

The CDR3 region has the DNA TGCAGCGTTCAGAATAAGGCGGGGGGTAGCACAGATACGCAGTATTTT. Its protein is CSVQNKAGGSTDTQYF. The chain recombines TRBV29-1 with TRBJ2-3; 8 bases match TRBD2. Germline V CDR1 and CDR2: SQVTM, ANQGSEA. Trimming cost V 5 bases and J 0 bases; bases outside gene matches: 10. The CDR3 spans 16 residues.

The gene calls are TRBV28 and TRBJ2-2; 14 nucleotides line up with TRBD2. The CDR3 has 18 amino acids. Germline V CDR1 and CDR2: MDHEN, SYDVKM. J lost 4 bases, V lost 3 bases, and 7 bases had no gene match. In nucleotides, the CDR3 is TGTGCCAGCAGTTTGGGAGGACTAGCGGGGGGAGTCACCGGGGAGCTGTTTTTT. Translating it yields CASSLGGLAGGVTGELFF.

The chain joins TRBV28 to TRBJ1-5, with TRBD1 matching over 7 bases. J gave up 0 bases and V 3 bases, and 8 bases lay outside the gene matches. Germline V gene sequence: CDR1 MDHEN, CDR2 SYDVKM. The CDR3 is 17 residues long. This CDR3 is CASSFRGTVYSNQPQHF. For the CDR3, the DNA is TGTGCCAGCAGTTTTCGTGGGACAGTTTATAGCAATCAGCCCCAGCATTTT.